Sequencing of this T cell receptor beta chain was carried out in a study of early T cells in non-severe SARS-CoV-2 infection. Using its own MiXCR run on the 5' RACE reads, TCRdb lists one record per CDR3 protein. The sample holds 42,000 or so distinct CDR3 sequences, around a tenth seen once. Germline CDR1 is LGHDT and CDR2 is YNNKEL (reference sequence). This CDR3 is built from 12 residues. The trim removed 4 bases at V and 10 bases at J, leaving 6 bases unmatched. This clonotype was seen many times. The chain employs TRBV3-1 and TRBJ2-7; 8 bases are a match to TRBD2. This TCR was sampled from an adult who was a healthcare worker with PCR-confirmed SARS-CoV-2 infection or an uninfected control (not recorded which). Sequencing was performed on whole blood. The CDR3 loop is CASSLTTSGQYF. The CDR3 bases are TGTGCCAGCAGCCTCACAACTAGCGGCCAGTACTTC.